Below, 20 T cell receptor beta chains from the same sample are listed, as sequenced in a study of shared clonotypes between healthy human individuals. Assay used: immunoSEQ multiplex PCR; TCRdb lists only in-frame clones, some missing. The sample has approximately 100,000 clones, roughly two thirds seen once. Input material: memory CD8+ T cells sorted from blood. As to subset: CD45RO+ cells pooled with CCR7-negative TemRA cells. These receptors originate from a woman between 25 and 40 years old in good health.

This chain uses TRBV19 with TRBJ2-7; TRBD2 aligns across 13 bases. The V gene end was trimmed by 5 bases and the J gene end by 11 bases; junction bases not matched to a gene: 6. Germline CDR1 LNHDA, CDR2 SQIVND (reference sequence). This CDR3 has 13 residues. CDR3 loop: CASSDSGLAGEYF. The CDR3 DNA follows: TGTGCCAGTAGTGACTCCGGACTAGCGGGAGAGTACTTC.

About this clone itself: At one end the junction does not follow the germline gene, possibly because of a read error. The J gene is TRBJ2-3, the V gene TRBV27, with TRBD2 as a possible D gene (5 bases). The CDR3 extends over 17 amino acids. Germline assignment: CDR1 MNHEY and CDR2 SMNVEV (reference sequence). This chain's CDR3 is CATSPINSDTGTDTQYF. In nucleotides, the CDR3 is TGTGCCACCAGTCCTATTAATAGCGACACCGGCACAGATACGCAGTATTTT.

J is TRBJ2-2 and V is TRBV2; 8 bases are a match to TRBD1. V shed 6 bases, J shed 7 bases, and the junction held 7 bases outside the gene matches. Germline V gene data show CDR1 as SNHLY and CDR2 as FYNNEI. The CDR3 is made up of 14 amino acids. DNA of the CDR3: TGTGCCAGCAGCCTGGACAGGGAGGTCGGGGAGCTGTTTTTT. Residues: CASSLDREVGELFF.

This clone was seen a few times. The chain combines TRBV11-2 with TRBJ1-1; D perhaps matches TRBD1 (5 bases). The V end lost 2 bases, the J end lost 3 bases, and 10 bases lay between the germline ends. The germline gives CDR1 SGHAT, CDR2 FQNNGV. The CDR3 is 14 amino acids. CDR3 in amino acids: CASSLWGDYTEAFF. CDR3 sequence (DNA): TGTGCCAGCAGCTTATGGGGCGATTACACTGAAGCTTTCTTT. The full variable domain, its missing parts supplied by reference TRBV11-2 and TRBJ1-1, is EAGVAQSPRYKIIEKRQSVAFWCNPISGHATLYWYQQILGQGPKLLIQFQNNGVVDDSQLPKDRFSAERLKGVDSTLKIQPAKLEDSAVYLCASSLWGDYTEAFFGQGTRLTVV.

The chain recombines TRBV6-6 with TRBJ1-5; no clear D. V shed 4 bases and J shed 2 bases, with 12 bases lying between them. There are 15 residues in the CDR3. CDR1 is MNHNY and CDR2 is SVGAGI in the germline V gene (reference sequence). The CDR3 sequence: CASSLAPSGNQPQHF. Written as DNA, the CDR3 is TGTGCCAGCAGTTTGGCCCCAAGTGGCAATCAGCCCCAGCATTTT.

This clone was seen at least ten times. This chain joins TRBV5-6 and TRBJ2-1; tentative D call: TRBD1 (6 bases). CDR3 length: 16 residues. Germline V gives CDR1 SGHDT, CDR2 YYEEEE. Trimming stripped 1 base from V and 0 bases from J, with 11 bases between. In DNA, the CDR3 is TGTGCCAGCAGCTTGTCAGGGGACCCCTCCTACAATGAGCAGTTCTTC. This translates into CASSLSGDPSYNEQFF.

This clone was counted ten times or more. Distinct nucleotide sequences in the sample also encode this CDR3. The V call is TRBV5-5, the J call TRBJ1-5; D gene uncertain. Germline CDR1 SGHKS, CDR2 YYEKEE (reference sequence). CDR3 size: 13 residues. The V gene lost 0 bases and the J gene lost 6 bases, with 7 bases spanning the gap. The chain's CDR3 is CASSLDWGQPQHF. CDR3 nucleotides: TGTGCCAGCAGCTTGGATTGGGGTCAGCCCCAGCATTTT.

The rearrangement joins TRBV27 to TRBJ1-3; D uncertain. Germline V gives CDR1 MNHEY, CDR2 SMNVEV (reference sequence). V was shortened by 3 bases and J by 0 bases, with 9 bases between the two germline ends. The length of the CDR3 is 15 residues. The CDR3 region has the DNA TGTGCCAGCAGTTTCCTCCCCCGCTCTGGAAACACCATATATTTT. Translation: CASSFLPRSGNTIYF.

The chain has TRBV19 and TRBJ2-7; D gene uncertain. This CDR3 has 13 amino acids. CDR1 is LNHDA and CDR2 is SQIVND in the germline V gene (reference sequence). V was shortened by 1 base and J by 6 bases, with 10 bases between the two germline ends. CDR3 protein: CASSIGDSPEQYF. The CDR3 DNA reads as TGTGCCAGTAGTATAGGAGACTCCCCCGAGCAGTACTTC. Complete variable domain (other parts from reference TRBV19 and TRBJ2-7): DGGITQSPKYLFRKEGQNVTLSCEQNLNHDAMYWYRQDPGQGLRLIYYSQIVNDFQKGDIAEGYSVSREKKESFPLTVTSAQKNPTAFYLCASSIGDSPEQYFGPGTRLTVT.

The CDR3 sequence: CASSLSGGLAKNIQYF. The CDR3 nucleotides read TGTGCCAGCAGTTTATCAGGGGGCCTCGCCAAAAACATTCAGTACTTC. The chain carries TRBV27 and TRBJ2-4; 7 bases fit TRBD1. The CDR3 extends over 16 amino acids. V shed 0 bases, J shed 1 base, and the junction held 3 bases outside the gene matches. In germline, CDR1 is MNHEY, CDR2 SMNVEV (reference sequence).

V and J are TRBV28 and TRBJ2-7, with TRBD2 matching 10 bases. Germline lookup yields CDR1 MDHEN and CDR2 SYDVKM. The V segment lost 6 bases and the J segment 3 bases; nucleotides outside the gene matches: 11. This CDR3 comprises 16 residues. The CDR3, as DNA: TGTGCCAGCAGACCCCGACTAGCGGGTATAAACTACGAGCAGTACTTC. Translated, it gives CASRPRLAGINYEQYF.

In its sample, this clone was seen many times. The chain employs TRBV6-4 and TRBJ2-1; D is undetermined. The CDR3 runs to 15 residues. Germline V gene lookup returns CDR1 MRHNA and CDR2 SNTAGT. The ends were cut back, 5 bases at V and 3 bases at J, with 14 bases in the middle. The CDR3 nucleotides are TGTGCCAGCAGTTTGACCTCGTCAGACTACAATGAGCAGTTCTTC. Amino acids: CASSLTSSDYNEQFF.

The count of this clone is one. The CDR3 is CASSHGTSHFSTDTQYF. The CDR3 bases are TGCGCCAGCAGCCACGGGACTAGCCATTTCAGCACAGATACGCAGTATTTT. The chain is built from TRBV5-1 and TRBJ2-3, with 9 bases aligning to TRBD2. V lost 4 bases, J lost 0 bases, and 9 bases stayed unmatched. This CDR3 has 17 residues. CDR1 is SGHRS and CDR2 is YFSETQ in the germline V gene.

The chain combines TRBV5-6 with TRBJ1-1; weak D call: TRBD1 (5 bases). The CDR3 is 12 residues long. Germline V gene lookup returns CDR1 SGHDT and CDR2 YYEEEE. The germline V and J ends were trimmed by 3 bases and 7 bases, with 10 bases remaining between them. The CDR3 protein is CASSSGGGEAFF. For the CDR3, the DNA is TGTGCCAGCAGCTCCGGGGGAGGTGAAGCTTTCTTT.

This clone turned up a few times. The chain uses TRBV7-2 and TRBJ2-7; D gene unclear. The germline V gene encodes CDR1 SGHTA and CDR2 FQGNSA. There are 15 residues in the CDR3. V lost 4 bases and J 4 bases, leaving 17 bases between the germline ends. The CDR3 bases are TGTGCCAGCAGCTCCGACTTCAACCCGACATACGAGCAGTACTTC. Protein product: CASSSDFNPTYEQYF.

This chain connects TRBV5-5 to TRBJ2-7; D is undetermined. This CDR3 contains 11 residues. Germline values: CDR1 SGHKS, CDR2 YYEKEE (reference sequence). V was cut by 2 bases and J by 2 bases, with 2 bases left in between. The DNA of the CDR3 is TGTGCCAGCAGCTTCGCCTACGAGCAGTACTTC. Translating gives CASSFAYEQYF.

This chain links TRBV28 with TRBJ2-6, with D uncertain. Germline V CDR1 and CDR2: MDHEN, SYDVKM. Trimming shortened V by 5 bases and J by 0 bases, and 14 bases separated the two germline ends. CDR3 size: 17 residues. The CDR3 is CASSLGSSSSGANVLTF. CDR3 coding DNA: TGTGCCAGCAGTCTCGGTTCTTCTAGCTCTGGGGCCAACGTCCTGACTTTC.

The rearrangement uses TRBV7-9 and TRBJ1-3; no clear D gene. CDR3 length: 14 residues. Looked up from germline, CDR1 is SEHNR and CDR2 is FQNEAQ (reference sequence). The germline V and J ends were trimmed by 3 bases and 6 bases, with 12 bases remaining between them. This CDR3 reads CASSFLSKANTIYF. Here the CDR3 DNA reads TGTGCCAGCAGCTTTCTGTCAAAAGCAAACACCATATATTTT. Drawing the rest from reference TRBV7-9 and TRBJ1-3, the complete variable domain is DTGVSQNPRHKITKRGQNVTFRCDPISEHNRLYWYRQTLGQGPEFLTYFQNEAQLEKSRLLSDRFSAERPKGSFSTLEIQRTEQGDSAMYLCASSFLSKANTIYFGEGSWLTVV.

The rearrangement uses TRBV5-1 and TRBJ2-1; 7 bases fit TRBD2. The germline CDR1 and CDR2 sequences are SGHRS and YFSETQ. The CDR3 extends over 18 amino acids. The V gene end was trimmed by 0 bases and the J gene end by 8 bases; junction bases not matched to a gene: 17. The CDR3 DNA is TGCGCCAGCAGCTTGGCCGGTGGCAGAACTTTAGCGGGCGATGAGCAGTTCTTC. Its translation: CASSLAGGRTLAGDEQFF.

The chain combines TRBV25-1 with TRBJ2-2; the D is unclear. The V gene lost 8 bases and the J gene lost 2 bases, with 15 bases spanning the gap. The CDR3 contains 15 residues. Germline V gives CDR1 MGHDK, CDR2 SYGVNS. CDR3 sequence (DNA): TGTGCCAGCTATGACTCAAACCTTAACACCGGGGAGCTGTTTTTT. This sequence encodes CASYDSNLNTGELFF.